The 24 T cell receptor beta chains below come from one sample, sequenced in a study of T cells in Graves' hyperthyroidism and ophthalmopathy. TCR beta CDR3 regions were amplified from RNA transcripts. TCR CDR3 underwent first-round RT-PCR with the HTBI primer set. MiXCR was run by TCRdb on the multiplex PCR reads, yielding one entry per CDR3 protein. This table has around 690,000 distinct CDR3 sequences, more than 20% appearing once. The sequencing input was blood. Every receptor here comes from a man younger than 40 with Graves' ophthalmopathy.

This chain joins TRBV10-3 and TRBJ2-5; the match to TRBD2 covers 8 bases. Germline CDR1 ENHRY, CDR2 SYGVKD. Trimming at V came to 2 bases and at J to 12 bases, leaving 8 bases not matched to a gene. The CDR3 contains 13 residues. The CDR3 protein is CAISEILGGDKYF. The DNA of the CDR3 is TGTGCCATCAGTGAGATCCTCGGGGGGGACAAGTACTTC.

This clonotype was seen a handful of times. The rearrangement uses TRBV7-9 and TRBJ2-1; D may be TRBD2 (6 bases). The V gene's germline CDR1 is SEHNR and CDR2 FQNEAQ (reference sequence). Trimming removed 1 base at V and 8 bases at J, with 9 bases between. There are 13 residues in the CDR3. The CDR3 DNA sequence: TGTGCCAGCAGCTTAGGTTGGGGGGATGAGCAGTTCTTC. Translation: CASSLGWGDEQFF.

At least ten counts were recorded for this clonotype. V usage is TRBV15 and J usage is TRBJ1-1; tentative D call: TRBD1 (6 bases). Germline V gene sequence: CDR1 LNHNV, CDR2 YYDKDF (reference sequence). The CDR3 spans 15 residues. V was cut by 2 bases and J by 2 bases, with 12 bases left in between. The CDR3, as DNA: TGTGCCACCAGCAGAACTGGGACACCAAACACTGAAGCTTTCTTT. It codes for CATSRTGTPNTEAFF.

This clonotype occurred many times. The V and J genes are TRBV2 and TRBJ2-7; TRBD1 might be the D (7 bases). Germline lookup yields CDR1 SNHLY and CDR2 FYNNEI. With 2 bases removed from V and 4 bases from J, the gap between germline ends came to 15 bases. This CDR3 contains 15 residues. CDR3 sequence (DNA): TGTGCCAGCAGTGAAATAGGCAGGGGGAGGTACGAGCAGTACTTC. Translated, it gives CASSEIGRGRYEQYF.

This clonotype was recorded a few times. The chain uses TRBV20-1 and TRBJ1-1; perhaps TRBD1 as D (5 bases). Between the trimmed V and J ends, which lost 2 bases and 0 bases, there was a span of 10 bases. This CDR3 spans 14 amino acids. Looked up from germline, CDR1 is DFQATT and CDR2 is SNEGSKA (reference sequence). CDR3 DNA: TGCAGTGCTAGACTTTTGACAGTGAACACTGAAGCTTTCTTT. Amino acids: CSARLLTVNTEAFF.

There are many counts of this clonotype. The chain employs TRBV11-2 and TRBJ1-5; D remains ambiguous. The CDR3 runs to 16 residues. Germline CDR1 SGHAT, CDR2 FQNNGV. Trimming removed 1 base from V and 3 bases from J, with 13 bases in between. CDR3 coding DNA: TGTGCCAGCAGCTTAGGTTCCGGGAGGCTCAATCAGCCCCAGCATTTT. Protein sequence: CASSLGSGRLNQPQHF. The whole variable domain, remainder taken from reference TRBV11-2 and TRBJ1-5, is EAGVAQSPRYKIIEKRQSVAFWCNPISGHATLYWYQQILGQGPKLLIQFQNNGVVDDSQLPKDRFSAERLKGVDSTLKIQPAKLEDSAVYLCASSLGSGRLNQPQHFGDGTRLSIL.

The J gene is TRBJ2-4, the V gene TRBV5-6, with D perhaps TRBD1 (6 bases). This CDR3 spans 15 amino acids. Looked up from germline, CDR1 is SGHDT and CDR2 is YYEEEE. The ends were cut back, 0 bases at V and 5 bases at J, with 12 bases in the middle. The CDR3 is CASSLVRGHENIQYF. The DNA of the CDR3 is TGTGCCAGCAGCTTGGTACGGGGACATGAAAACATTCAGTACTTC.

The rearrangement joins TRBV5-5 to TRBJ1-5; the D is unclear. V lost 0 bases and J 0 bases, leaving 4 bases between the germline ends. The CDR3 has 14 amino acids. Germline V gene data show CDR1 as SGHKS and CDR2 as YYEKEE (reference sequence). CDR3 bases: TGTGCCAGCAGCTTGGAGCTTAGCAATCAGCCCCAGCATTTT. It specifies CASSLELSNQPQHF.

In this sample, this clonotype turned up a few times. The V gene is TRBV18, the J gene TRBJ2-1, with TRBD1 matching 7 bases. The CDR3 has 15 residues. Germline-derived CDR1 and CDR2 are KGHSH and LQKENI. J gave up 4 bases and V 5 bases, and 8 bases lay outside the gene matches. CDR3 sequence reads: CASSIRQGSYNEQFF. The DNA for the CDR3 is TGTGCCAGCTCAATTCGACAGGGATCGTACAATGAGCAGTTCTTC. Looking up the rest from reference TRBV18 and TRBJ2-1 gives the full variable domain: NAGVMQNPRHLVRRRGQEARLRCSPMKGHSHVYWYRQLPEEGLKFMVYLQKENIIDESGMPKERFSAEFPKEGPSILRIQQVVRGDSAAYFCASSIRQGSYNEQFFGPGTRLTVL.

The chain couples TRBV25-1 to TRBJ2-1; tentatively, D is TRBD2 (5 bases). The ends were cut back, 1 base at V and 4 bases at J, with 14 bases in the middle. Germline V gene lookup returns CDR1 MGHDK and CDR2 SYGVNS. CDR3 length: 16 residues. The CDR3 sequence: CASSESPADRYNEQFF. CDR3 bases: TGTGCCAGCAGTGAATCCCCAGCGGACCGATACAATGAGCAGTTCTTC.

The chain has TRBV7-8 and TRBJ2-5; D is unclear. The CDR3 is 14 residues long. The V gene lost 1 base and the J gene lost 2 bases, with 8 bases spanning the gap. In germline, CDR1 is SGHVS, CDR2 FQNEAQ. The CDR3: CASSLELGQETQYF. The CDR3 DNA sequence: TGTGCCAGCAGCTTAGAATTGGGGCAAGAGACCCAGTACTTC.

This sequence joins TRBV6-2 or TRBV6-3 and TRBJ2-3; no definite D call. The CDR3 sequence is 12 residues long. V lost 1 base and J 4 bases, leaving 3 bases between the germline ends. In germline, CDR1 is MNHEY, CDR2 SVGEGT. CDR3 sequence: CASSYYADTQYF. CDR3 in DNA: TGTGCCAGCAGTTACTACGCAGATACGCAGTATTTT.

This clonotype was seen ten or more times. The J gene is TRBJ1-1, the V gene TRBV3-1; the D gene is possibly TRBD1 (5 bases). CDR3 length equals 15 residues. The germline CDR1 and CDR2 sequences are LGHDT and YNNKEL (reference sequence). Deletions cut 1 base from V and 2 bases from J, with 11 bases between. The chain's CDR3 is CASSQGQHSNTEAFF. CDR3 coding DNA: TGTGCCAGCAGCCAAGGACAGCATAGTAACACTGAAGCTTTCTTT.

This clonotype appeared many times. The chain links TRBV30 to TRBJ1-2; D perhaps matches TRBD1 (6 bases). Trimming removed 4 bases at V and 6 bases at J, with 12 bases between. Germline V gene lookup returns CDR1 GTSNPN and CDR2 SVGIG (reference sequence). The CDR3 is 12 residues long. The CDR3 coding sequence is TGTGCCTGGACCGTCGGGGGGCATGGCTACACCTTC. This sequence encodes CAWTVGGHGYTF. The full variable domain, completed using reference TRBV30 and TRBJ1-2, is SQTIHQWPATLVQPVGSPLSLECTVEGTSNPNLYWYRQAAGRGLQLLFYSVGIGQISSEVPQNLSASRPQDRQFILSSKKLLLSDSGFYLCAWTVGGHGYTFGSGTRLTVV.

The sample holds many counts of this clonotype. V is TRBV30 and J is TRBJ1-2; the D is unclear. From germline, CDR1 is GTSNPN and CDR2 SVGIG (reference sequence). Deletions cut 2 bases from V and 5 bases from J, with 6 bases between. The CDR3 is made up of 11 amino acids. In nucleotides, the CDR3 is TGTGCCTGGAGTCCAGGATATGGCTACACCTTC. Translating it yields CAWSPGYGYTF.

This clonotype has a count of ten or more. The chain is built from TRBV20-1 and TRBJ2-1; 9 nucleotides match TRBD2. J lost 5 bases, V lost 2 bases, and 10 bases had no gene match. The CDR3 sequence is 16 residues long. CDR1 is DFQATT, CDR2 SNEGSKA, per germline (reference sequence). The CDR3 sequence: CSARRGLAGLNNEQFF. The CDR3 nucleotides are TGCAGTGCTAGACGTGGCCTAGCGGGACTAAACAATGAGCAGTTCTTC.

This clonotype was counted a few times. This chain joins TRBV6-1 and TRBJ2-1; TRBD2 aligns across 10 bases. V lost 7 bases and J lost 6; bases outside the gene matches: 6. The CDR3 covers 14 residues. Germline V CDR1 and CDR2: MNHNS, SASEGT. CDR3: CASTISGRANEQFF. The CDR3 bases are TGTGCCAGCACGATAAGCGGGAGGGCCAATGAGCAGTTCTTC.

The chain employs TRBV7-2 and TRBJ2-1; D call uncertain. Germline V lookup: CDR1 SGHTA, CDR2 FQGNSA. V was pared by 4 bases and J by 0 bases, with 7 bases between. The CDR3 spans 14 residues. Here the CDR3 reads CASSWSASYNEQFF. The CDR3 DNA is TGTGCCAGCAGCTGGTCCGCCTCCTACAATGAGCAGTTCTTC. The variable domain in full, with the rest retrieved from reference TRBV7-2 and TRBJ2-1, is GAGVSQSPSNKVTEKGKDVELRCDPISGHTALYWYRQSLGQGLEFLIYFQGNSAPDKSGLPSDRFSAERTGGSVSTLTIQRTQQEDSAVYLCASSWSASYNEQFFGPGTRLTVL.

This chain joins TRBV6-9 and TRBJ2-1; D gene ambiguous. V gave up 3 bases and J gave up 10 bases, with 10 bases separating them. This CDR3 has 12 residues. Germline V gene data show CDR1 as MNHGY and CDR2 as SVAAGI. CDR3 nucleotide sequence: TGTGCCAGCAGTTACCCTGCGGAGGAGCAGTTCTTC. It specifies CASSYPAEEQFF.

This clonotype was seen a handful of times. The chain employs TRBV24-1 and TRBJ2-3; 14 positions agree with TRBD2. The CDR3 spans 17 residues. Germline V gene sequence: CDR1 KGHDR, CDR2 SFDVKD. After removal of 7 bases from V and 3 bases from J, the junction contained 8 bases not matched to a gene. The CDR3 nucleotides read TGTGCCACCAGCTTCCCGGGACTAGCGGGAGCAACAGATACGCAGTATTTT. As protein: CATSFPGLAGATDTQYF.

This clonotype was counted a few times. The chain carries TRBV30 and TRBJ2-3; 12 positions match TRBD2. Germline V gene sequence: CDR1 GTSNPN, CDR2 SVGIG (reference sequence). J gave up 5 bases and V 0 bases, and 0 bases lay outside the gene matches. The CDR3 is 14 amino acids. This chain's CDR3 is CAWSVLAGGDTQYF. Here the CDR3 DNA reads TGTGCCTGGAGTGTACTAGCGGGAGGAGATACGCAGTATTTT.

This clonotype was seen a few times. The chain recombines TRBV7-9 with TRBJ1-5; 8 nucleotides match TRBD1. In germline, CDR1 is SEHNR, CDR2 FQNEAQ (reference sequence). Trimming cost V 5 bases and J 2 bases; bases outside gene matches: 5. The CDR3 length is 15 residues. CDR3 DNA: TGTGCCAGCAGCATTTCGGGACAGGGCAATCAGCCCCAGCATTTT. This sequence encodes CASSISGQGNQPQHF.

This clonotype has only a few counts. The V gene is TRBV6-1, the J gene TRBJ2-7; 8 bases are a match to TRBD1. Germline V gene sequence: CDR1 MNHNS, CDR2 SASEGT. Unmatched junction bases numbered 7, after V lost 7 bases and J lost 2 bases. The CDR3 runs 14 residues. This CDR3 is CASMEGTGPYEQYF. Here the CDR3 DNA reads TGTGCCAGCATGGAAGGGACAGGACCCTACGAGCAGTACTTC.

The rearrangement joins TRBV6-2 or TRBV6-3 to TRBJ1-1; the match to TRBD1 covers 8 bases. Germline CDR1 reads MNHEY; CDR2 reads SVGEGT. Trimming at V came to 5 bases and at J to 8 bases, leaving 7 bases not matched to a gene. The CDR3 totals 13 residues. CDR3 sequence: CASSTRRTGEAFF. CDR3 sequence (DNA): TGTGCCAGCAGTACCCGTCGGACAGGGGAAGCTTTCTTT.